Following are 14 T cell receptor beta chains from one sample sequenced in a study of T cells after posttransplantation cyclophosphamide. Cyclophosphamide on days +3 and +4 followed busulfan-fludarabine conditioning and a marrow graft. Some clones are missing from TCRdb's copy, which holds only in-frame ones; the method was immunoSEQ multiplex PCR. Of over 20,000 clones in the sample, 86% were seen once. The specimen was PBMCs, collected after allogeneic stem cell transplant with posttransplant cyclophosphamide. The source of these receptors is a female patient aged 25-39 years who received an allogeneic stem cell transplant from an unrelated donor, was CMV-positive, and had no GVHD. Certain T cells may be donor cells from the graft.

The rearrangement uses TRBV11-2 and TRBJ2-1; 10 nucleotides line up with TRBD2. The CDR3 loop spans 16 amino acids. Germline assignment: CDR1 SGHAT and CDR2 FQNNGV. Germline trimming cut 1 base from V and 8 bases from J; bases unmatched to any gene: 8. The CDR3 protein is CASSLAQRGGLDEQFF. CDR3 bases: TGTGCCAGCAGCTTAGCCCAGCGGGGGGGCCTGGATGAGCAGTTCTTC.

The V and J genes are TRBV21-1 and TRBJ2-7; the table calls TRBD1, which could not be checked here. TRBV21-1 counts as a pseudogene. The CDR3 spans 13 residues. CDR3 nucleotides: TGTGCCAGCAGGTTAGGACACCACTACGAGCAGTACTTC. This encodes CASRLGHHYEQYF.

This clone was picked up a small number of times. The chain combines TRBV10-1 with TRBJ1-1; 7 nucleotides align to TRBD1. The CDR3 is 12 residues long. V trimming: 6 bases; J trimming: 11 bases; junction bases outside the gene matches: 9. The germline V gene encodes CDR1 WNHNN and CDR2 SYGVQD (reference sequence). CDR3 residues: CASSATGVAAFF. The CDR3 DNA is TGCGCCAGCAGCGCTACAGGGGTGGCGGCTTTCTTT.

The rearrangement links TRBV7-9 to TRBJ1-4; weak D call: TRBD1 (5 bases). The CDR3 length is 15 residues. Germline loops: CDR1 SEHNR, CDR2 FQNEAQ (reference sequence). The germline V and J ends were trimmed by 1 base and 7 bases, with 13 bases remaining between them. CDR3 DNA sequence: TGTGCCAGCAGCTTAGTTGTAGGGGCTCGTGAAAAACTGTTTTTT. Protein product: CASSLVVGAREKLFF.

The J gene is TRBJ2-7, the V gene TRBV5-1; 8 positions match TRBD2. J gave up 7 bases and V 5 bases, and 14 bases lay outside the gene matches. This CDR3 region has 15 residues. Germline V gene sequence: CDR1 SGHRS, CDR2 YFSETQ. In DNA, the CDR3 is TGCGCCAGCAGTTCTGGACTAGCAGGTTCCCCTGAGCAGTACTTC. It specifies CASSSGLAGSPEQYF.

CDR3 sequence: CASSQDKAGVAKNIQYF. CDR3 nucleotide sequence: TGCGCCAGCAGCCAAGATAAAGCGGGGGTAGCCAAAAACATTCAGTACTTC. This chain links TRBV4-1 with TRBJ2-4; 8 bases match TRBD2. In germline, CDR1 is MGHRA, CDR2 YSYEKL. This CDR3 is built from 17 residues. V trimming: 0 bases; J trimming: 0 bases; junction bases outside the gene matches: 4.

In nucleotides, the CDR3 is TGTGCCAGCTGGGGGGTGGGGGGTTCACCCCTCCACTTT. Translating it yields CASWGVGGSPLHF. The J gene is TRBJ1-6, the V gene TRBV2; possibly TRBD1 for D (5 bases). Trimming cost V 8 bases and J 9 bases, with 14 bases left between them. Germline assignment: CDR1 SNHLY and CDR2 FYNNEI. CDR3 length equals 13 residues.

The V call is TRBV25-1, the J call TRBJ2-1; D unresolved. Per the germline V gene, CDR1 is MGHDK and CDR2 is SYGVNS. This CDR3 is 14 amino acids long. V lost 0 bases and J 7 bases, leaving 10 bases between the germline ends. CDR3 nucleotide sequence: TGTGCCAGCAGTGAATATCGAGCATCTAATGAGCAGTTCTTC. Translating it yields CASSEYRASNEQFF.

The V call is TRBV9, the J call TRBJ2-2; possible D gene TRBD2, 6 bases. Germline CDR1 is SGDLS and CDR2 is YYNGEE. The CDR3 has 16 residues. Trimming removed 0 bases from V and 9 bases from J, with 18 bases in between. This CDR3 is CASSVADSGFSRELFF. In DNA form, the CDR3 reads TGTGCCAGCAGCGTAGCGGATAGCGGTTTTTCGCGGGAGCTGTTTTTT.

The rearrangement joins TRBV13 to TRBJ2-3; a weak D match, TRBD2 (7 bases). The V and J ends lost 3 bases and 4 bases respectively, with 17 bases between them. Germline lookup yields CDR1 PRHDT and CDR2 FYEKMQ (reference sequence). The CDR3 sequence is 16 residues long. The CDR3 DNA is TGTGCCAGCAGCTTCTCCGGACTAGGGGGGGCAGATACGCAGTATTTT. Translated: CASSFSGLGGADTQYF.

V is TRBV5-1 and J is TRBJ2-1; the match to TRBD2 covers 8 bases. From germline, CDR1 is SGHRS and CDR2 YFSETQ. CDR3 length equals 16 residues. V lost 0 bases, J lost 8 bases, and 10 bases stayed unmatched. CDR3 sequence (DNA): TGCGCCAGCAGCTTGGTTGGCGGGGGGAATATGGATGAGCAGTTCTTC. It codes for CASSLVGGGNMDEQFF.

This clone was seen more than once but under ten times. This chain uses TRBV10-3 with TRBJ1-4; the D gene is possibly TRBD1 (6 bases). V was cut by 9 bases and J by 4 bases, with 12 bases left in between. Per germline, CDR1 ENHRY and CDR2 SYGVKD. There are 13 residues in the CDR3. The CDR3 sequence is CAIAGVDNEKLFF. DNA of the CDR3: TGTGCCATTGCAGGGGTCGATAATGAAAAACTGTTTTTT.

The chain has TRBV9 and TRBJ2-3; 8 nucleotides align to TRBD2. Germline V CDR1 and CDR2: SGDLS, YYNGEE. The CDR3 loop spans 15 amino acids. J was trimmed by 2 bases and V by 3 bases; bases with no gene match: 5. The CDR3: CASSAIAGYTDTQYF. For the CDR3, the DNA is TGTGCCAGCAGCGCAATAGCGGGGTACACAGATACGCAGTATTTT.

The CDR3 DNA sequence: TGTGCCAGCAGTGAATCGGGACAGGTTGCCTATGGCTACACCTTC. This codes for CASSESGQVAYGYTF. V usage is TRBV2 and J usage is TRBJ1-2; 8 bases align to TRBD1. The CDR3 loop spans 15 amino acids. V lost 2 bases and J lost 4; bases outside the gene matches: 6. Germline V lookup: CDR1 SNHLY, CDR2 FYNNEI.